What follows describes a single T cell receptor beta chain. Its antigen is not yet known. Base-call qualities are not available, and no considerably larger clone is one nucleotide away. Sequences LNHDA (CDR1) and SQIVND (CDR2) are obtained from the germline V gene (reference sequence). Germline trimming amounts to 1 base on V and 5 bases on J, with 4 as the count of junction bases outside the gene matches. Measured from the cysteine to the phenylalanine, the CDR3 is 14 residues long. Of the read, only the CDR3 DNA is kept; its 42 bases are in frame from base 1. This sample is part of a study of cytomegalovirus exposure and HLA in healthy donors (dated by TCRdb to about 2017). Notes on the research overall: An earlier analysis of some 550 of the donors reported about 250 Gb of sequence data and more than 90 million unique TCR beta sequences from around 200 million T cells. An early release covering 550 to 700 HLA-typed donors comprised about 310 gigabases of sequencing data and tens of millions of unique TCR sequences. Of the 300 to 450 genotyped donors, less than 85% were placed in the genetic ancestry cluster associated with self-reported Caucasian donors. The study was designed to test whether signatures of past pathogen exposure could be identified by cataloging public T cell receptors. Using immunosequencing, the study profiled T cell repertoires from around 680 subjects and related those repertoires to cytomegalovirus serostatus. A separate validation cohort of 100 to 150 different subjects was used in addition to the 666-subject first cohort. High-throughput TCR immunosequencing, statistical association of individual TCRs with disease status, and machine learning were combined to predict cytomegalovirus infection status. To study patterns of TCR occurrence, a later analysis re-analyzed previously published TCR beta repertoires from around 670 donors and added high-resolution HLA genotyping. In the later analysis, no new phenotypic data were used to find candidate immune exposures; instead, reliance was placed on TCR beta sequences and their occurrence across donors. In an earlier analysis of 550 to 700 of the donors, high-throughput TCR beta sequencing was used to judge whether each TCR beta V gene segment behaved as functional or pseudogenic. Alongside the repertoire data, information on donor age, sex, ethnicity and CMV serostatus was compiled. A later genetic analysis took genome-wide SNP genotypes for about three fifths of the 666 donors and used that subset as a discovery cohort. All discovery cohort repertoires had been generated using a single sequencing platform. Both class I and class II loci were covered by HLA typing, at four-digit resolution. Typing coverage differed by locus: A, B, C, DRB1 and DQB1 were typed in roughly 620-630 donors, DQA1 in about 500, DPA1 in some 610, and DPB1 in 472. Because of strong linkage in the cohort, five DR-DQ haplotypes were treated as single units for association and clustering. Among a few hundred genotyped donors of the cohort, an average of around 240,000 unique TCR beta nucleotide sequences were sequenced per donor, approximately 20% of them non-productive.

Results and caveats for the whole study, not just this receptor: Because counts were too low, some 17 rarely observed V segments, including chromosome 9 orphons, were left out of the earlier analysis of 587 of the donors. Correlated functional status among segregating V segments might be attributable to linkage disequilibrium, but an unknown experimental factor could not be ruled out. In a later analysis, some 18,000 TCR beta sequences were associated with specific HLA alleles at a false discovery rate of 0.05. In both the original and validation cohorts, the classifier was reported to diagnose cytomegalovirus status with high specificity and sensitivity. In a later genetic analysis, a missense DCLRE1C variant was associated with V-gene and J-gene trimming of TCR beta chains, and the association was replicated in an independent cohort. According to a later analysis, parvovirus B19, influenza, CMV and Epstein-Barr virus appeared linked to several top co-occurrence clusters. In vitro tests confirmed that a few of the cytomegalovirus-associated TCR beta chains recognize cytomegalovirus antigens. A group of highly shared sequence variants was considered likely to be a technical artifact of the sequencing pipeline. According to a later analysis, most CMV-associated TCR beta chains appeared to be HLA-restricted, and the HLA associations seemed to be driven largely by CMV exposure. The study listed 150 to 200 TCR beta chains as associated with cytomegalovirus. Presence/absence analyses assumed roughly uniform sequencing depth across donors, an assumption that may not hold. The cohort was sequenced for TCR beta chains only, and without alpha or paired-chain data the features that could be detected were limited. Some IMGT-functional V segments, including TRBV6-2 and TRBV6-3, could not be distinguished by the 87-base-pair reads and were therefore excluded. For the cohort, immune exposure information was limited to CMV serostatus. Across donors, most TCR sequences were observed very rarely, whereas some public TCRs were present in many individuals. Because HLA typing was unavailable for some donors at each locus, only the typed subset was used in association tests. In a later analysis, HLA-associated TCR beta chains showed more clonal expansion and lower generation probabilities than non-associated chains that were equally common. A later analysis found that TCR association rates varied across HLA loci, with DRB1 alleles showing the most associated TCRs and HLA-C alleles the fewest. A further reported finding was that TCR beta sequences accurately predicted the HLA-A and HLA-B alleles for most subjects in the first cohort. Assigning TCR associations to individual alleles was difficult when HLA alleles, especially DR and DQ, strongly co-occurred. The authors suggested that the approach could potentially be extended to other disease states and immunological phenotypes. In an earlier analysis of around 600 of the donors, most TCR beta V segments appeared in productive rearrangements about 87% or about 30% of the time, broadly matching IMGT annotations. In a later genetic analysis, fewer N-insertions in productive TCRs were reported among donors in an Asian-associated ancestry cluster than the 666-donor mean.

In total, 500 to 700 healthy bone marrow donors made up the cohort. All cohort members were sampled while nominally healthy, although unrecorded immune exposures were likely present. The donor tested CMV seropositive, placing the donor among the 250 to 350 seropositive members of the cohort. A peripheral blood sample was collected from each donor, and TCR beta sequencing was performed on peripheral blood mononuclear cells. The Qiagen DNeasy Blood Extraction Kit was used to extract genomic DNA from the blood cell samples. Library preparation was by the immunoSEQ multiplex PCR assay. For the multiplex PCR, a mixture combining 60 forward primers for TCR Vbeta segments and 13 reverse primers for TCR Jbeta segments was used. Amplification of the CDR3 region of rearranged TCR beta genes was performed with a multiplex PCR assay on genomic DNA. Amplified TCR beta libraries were sequenced as 87-base-pair reads on the Illumina HiSeq System. The original methods were these. In a later analysis, tens of millions of unique TCR beta chains were counted across the roughly 670 repertoires, and roughly 11 million of these chains were shared by at least two donors. To remove PCR and sequencing errors, raw reads were error-corrected and collapsed into unique sequences using a nearest-neighbor algorithm that merged closely related sequences. Alignment of CDR3 sequences to IMGT reference sequences was used to assign V, D and J gene segments. For a sequence to be retained, at least a six-nucleotide match to both a V gene segment and a J gene segment was required. A rearrangement counted as productive if the CDR3 had no stop codons and remained in frame with V and J, and every other rearrangement counted as non-productive. CDR3 was defined according to IMGT convention as the region running from the second conserved V-encoded cysteine to the conserved J-encoded phenylalanine. The earlier analysis of about 560 of the donors excluded any sequence lacking an unambiguous match to a single V gene segment. In an earlier analysis of roughly 600 of the donors, a V segment was called functional when productive rearrangements were above 56.7%, and segregating when the standard deviation between donors exceeded 5%. To diagnose cytomegalovirus status from the catalog of TCR beta chain sequences, a statistical classification framework was built. A later analysis assigned V and J genes by comparing TCR nucleotide sequences with IMGT/GENE-DB human TR gene sequences. The TCRdist pipeline was used in a later analysis to assign CDR3 sequences and most-parsimonious VDJ recombination scenarios. In a later analysis, each TCR beta chain was defined by its CDR3 amino acid sequence together with its V-gene family, and reads lacking a unique V-gene family were excluded. To address suspected cross-contamination and a sequencing artifact, a later analysis removed around 590 highly shared, low-generation-probability nucleotide sequences. For each public chain, a later analysis derived a clonal expansion index from normalized ranks of inferred template counts within each repertoire. In a later analysis, generation probabilities were computed using a VDJ recombination model fitted to out-of-frame rearrangements, and the results were checked against IGoR. Hypergeometric tests were used in a later analysis to score TCR-TCR, TCR-HLA and TCR-CMV co-occurrence, with a repertoire-size bias correction applied to the TCR pairs. A later analysis estimated false discovery rates by permuting HLA or CMV assignments 20 times. In a later analysis, co-occurring TCRs were grouped using DBSCAN, with TCRdist sequence similarity added in when clustering inside HLA-allele-positive subsets. Repertoires with fewer than 30,000 or more than 120,000 public chains, plus five repertoires with anomalous nucleotide sharing, were excluded from co-occurrence clustering. What TCRdb holds here is the immuneACCESS table cut down to in-frame rearrangements. Part of the clones is not present; checked against another copy, under half of the missing clones reflect an unresolved V gene, and the others are unexplained. The V and J calls and clone size were taken over from that table, and D and trimming were inferred from the DNA. The sample table records 120,000 or so clones; 77% of these occur just once. Less than 6% of the sample is held by the ten biggest clonotypes.

The sequence is built from TRBV19 and TRBJ1-2, with 7 bases aligning to TRBD1. The specimen was PBMCs. The TCR originated in a man aged 18 to 30 in good health and CMV-seropositive. The CDR3 reads as follows: CASSIVGQSYGYTF. The nucleotide sequence is given as TGTGCCAGTAGTATAGTGGGACAGAGTTATGGCTACACCTTC. Where the CDR3 stops, the reference TRBV19 and TRBJ1-2 genes take over; the full variable domain is DGGITQSPKYLFRKEGQNVTLSCEQNLNHDAMYWYRQDPGQGLRLIYYSQIVNDFQKGDIAEGYSVSREKKESFPLTVTSAQKNPTAFYLCASSIVGQSYGYTFGSGTRLTVV.